These T cell receptor beta chains were read from a single sample in a study of neurological immune-mediated disorders. TCRdb used MiXCR to reprocess the 5' RACE reads, holding one entry per CDR3 protein. This sample has about 84,000 distinct CDR3 sequences, with 10% found just once. Sample: PBMCs. The receptors were gathered from a man in his forties or fifties in good health. Each CDR3 is given with its conserved first and last residue. A D gene is named only where the DNA matches it firmly. A clone size is listed for some rows: how often the clone was seen (once, few, many), or a class if it is expanded.

TRBJ2-1 TRBV11-2 many . CASSLGKLGGTQFF TGTGCCAGCAGCTTAGGGAAATTGGGGGGAACGCAGTTCTTC
TRBJ2-3 TRBV20-1 many . CSHVLITDTQYF TGCAGTCACGTCCTTATCACAGATACGCAGTATTTT
TRBJ2-5 TRBV29-1 . . CSVSVYQETQYF TGCAGCGTATCGGTGTACCAAGAGACCCAGTACTTC
TRBJ2-2 TRBV7-3 many TRBD1 CASSLDRAISGELFF TGTGCCAGCAGCTTAGACAGGGCCATAAGCGGGGAGCTGTTTTTT
TRBJ2-7 TRBV6-5 many TRBD2 CASSSTSGRLLYEQYF TGTGCCAGCAGTTCGACTAGCGGGAGGCTCCTATACGAGCAGTACTTC
TRBJ2-5 TRBV2 . . CASSTSAMYQETQYF TGTGCCAGCAGTACCTCGGCGATGTACCAAGAGACCCAGTACTTC
TRBJ1-2 TRBV5-1 many TRBD1 CASSSGQGDGYTF TGCGCCAGCAGCTCGGGACAGGGGGATGGCTACACCTTC
TRBJ2-2 TRBV15 many . CATSRDLGGGELFF TGTGCCACCAGCAGAGATTTAGGGGGCGGGGAGCTGTTTTTT
TRBJ1-6 TRBV7-2 many . CASSPPGWLSPLHF TGTGCCAGCAGCCCCCCGGGATGGCTCTCACCCCTCCACTTT
TRBJ1-1 TRBV7-9 many . CASSLGTVGNTEAFF TGTGCCAGCAGCTTAGGGACAGTTGGTAACACTGAAGCTTTCTTT
TRBJ2-7 TRBV6-5 many . CASSYSILGSYEQYF TGTGCCAGCAGTTACTCTATTCTGGGCTCCTACGAGCAGTACTTC
TRBJ2-3 TRBV29-1 many . CSVAPLRADTQYF TGCAGCGTTGCCCCCCTGAGGGCAGATACGCAGTATTTT
TRBJ2-4 TRBV9 many TRBD2 CASSVIAGGDIQYF TGTGCCAGCAGCGTAATAGCGGGGGGTGACATTCAGTACTTC
TRBJ1-4 TRBV28 many TRBD1 CASSYRGEGEKLFF TGTGCCAGCAGTTACAGGGGGGAGGGTGAAAAACTGTTTTTT
TRBJ2-6 TRBV7-2 few TRBD2 CASSLGGGRSGANVLTF TGTGCCAGCAGCTTAGGGGGGGGTCGGTCCGGGGCCAACGTCCTGACTTTC
TRBJ2-7 TRBV3-1 many TRBD2 CASSQDHGTSGYEQYF TGTGCCAGCAGCCAAGATCACGGGACTAGCGGTTACGAGCAGTACTTC
TRBJ2-7 TRBV29-1 many TRBD2 CSVSGGTHYSYEQYF TGCAGCGTGAGCGGGGGGACCCACTATTCCTACGAGCAGTACTTC
TRBJ1-1 TRBV28 many . CASSQGKGTEAFF TGTGCCAGCAGCCAGGGAAAGGGAACTGAAGCTTTCTTT
TRBJ2-5 TRBV5-1 many . CASSRRGETQYF TGCGCCAGCAGCCGCCGGGGGGAGACCCAGTACTTC
TRBJ1-3 TRBV6-1 many . CATVDAYRVLSGNTIYF TGTGCCACCGTCGACGCGTACAGGGTTCTCTCTGGAAACACCATATATTTT
TRBJ2-1 TRBV5-1 many TRBD2 CASSSAGTSGSVRSYNEQFF TGCGCCAGCAGCTCCGCCGGGACTAGCGGGAGTGTACGTTCCTACAATGAGCAGTTCTTC
TRBJ2-7 TRBV3-1 few . CASSQGRGVIGNEQYF TGTGCCAGCAGCCAAGGCAGGGGGGTTATTGGAAACGAGCAGTACTTC
TRBJ2-7 TRBV7-9 many TRBD1 CASSLSTGVAYEQYF TGTGCCAGCAGCTTGTCGACAGGGGTTGCCTACGAGCAGTACTTC
TRBJ1-4 TRBV6-5 many . CASSRSRAHNEKLFF TGTGCCAGCAGTCGCTCCCGGGCGCATAATGAAAAACTGTTTTTT
TRBJ2-1 TRBV6-6 . . CASSPGTSTSFKQFF TGTGCCAGCAGTCCCGGGACATCGACTAGCTTCAAGCAGTTCTTC
TRBJ2-2 TRBV6-5 once . CASSYSPLSRVGMPELFF TGTGCCAGCAGTTACTCGCCCCTCTCCCGGGTTGGCATGCCGGAGCTGTTTTTT
TRBJ2-3 TRBV5-1 many TRBD1 CASRDRGTDTQYF TGCGCCAGCCGGGACAGGGGTACAGATACGCAGTATTTT
TRBJ2-7 TRBV2 many . CASRNTGTPLRDF TGTGCCAGCAGGAATACCGGGACCCCACTCCGGGACTTC
TRBJ2-1 TRBV11-2 few . CASSLGQRPGEQFF TGTGCCAGCAGCTTAGGGCAAAGGCCAGGAGAGCAGTTCTTC
TRBJ1-2 TRBV5-6 many TRBD1 CASSSPGQGFYGYTF TGTGCCAGCAGCTCCCCGGGACAGGGGTTCTATGGCTACACCTTC
TRBJ2-7 TRBV14 many . CASSGGFEQYF TGTGCCAGCAGCGGCGGATTCGAGCAGTACTTC
TRBJ2-7 TRBV6-1 many . CASRGDSFYEQYF TGTGCCAGCAGAGGTGACAGTTTCTACGAGCAGTACTTC
TRBJ1-4 TRBV6-1 few . CASKGGGGEKLFF TGTGCCAGCAAGGGGGGGGGAGGCGAAAAACTGTTTTTT
TRBJ2-2 TRBV6-5 many . CASSYSAGELFF TGTGCCAGCAGTTACTCGGCCGGGGAGCTGTTTTTT
TRBJ1-5 TRBV7-2 many . CASSSREGNQPQHF TGTGCCAGCAGCTCCCGAGAAGGCAATCAGCCCCAGCATTTT
TRBJ1-1 TRBV5-1 many . CASSLGRGGRTEAFF TGCGCCAGCAGCTTGGGCAGGGGCGGACGCACTGAAGCTTTCTTT
TRBJ2-7 TRBV7-9 many . CASRKLPANEQYF TGTGCCAGCAGGAAATTGCCCGCCAACGAGCAGTACTTC
TRBJ2-5 TRBV12-3/TRBV12-4 many TRBD2 CASNERGQETQYF TGTGCCAGCAACGAGCGGGGCCAAGAGACCCAGTACTTC
TRBJ2-1 TRBV12-3/TRBV12-4 many TRBD2 CASSPTSGRPHEQFF TGTGCCAGCAGTCCAACTAGCGGGAGGCCCCATGAGCAGTTCTTC
TRBJ2-2 TRBV20-1 many TRBD2 CSARDRSGGSNTGELFF TGCAGTGCTAGAGATAGGAGCGGGGGATCGAACACCGGGGAGCTGTTTTTT
TRBJ2-1 TRBV6-5 few TRBD1 CASRSQGVGYNEQFF TGTGCCAGCAGGTCACAGGGGGTGGGGTACAATGAGCAGTTCTTC
TRBJ2-5 TRBV5-1 many . CASSFQTLQETQYF TGCGCCAGCAGCTTTCAAACTCTCCAAGAGACCCAGTACTTC
TRBJ2-5 TRBV6-5 many . CASSYRRVETQYF TGTGCCAGCAGTTACCGGCGGGTAGAGACCCAGTACTTC
TRBJ2-2 TRBV7-6 many . CASSPNGLTGELFF TGTGCCAGCAGCCCCAATGGGCTGACCGGGGAGCTGTTTTTT
TRBJ2-3 TRBV27 many TRBD2 CASSLGPLAVDTQYF TGTGCCAGCAGTTTAGGACCTCTAGCGGTAGATACGCAGTATTTT
TRBJ1-1 TRBV7-9 many . CASSELTGDTEAFF TGTGCCAGCAGCGAACTTACTGGGGACACTGAAGCTTTCTTT